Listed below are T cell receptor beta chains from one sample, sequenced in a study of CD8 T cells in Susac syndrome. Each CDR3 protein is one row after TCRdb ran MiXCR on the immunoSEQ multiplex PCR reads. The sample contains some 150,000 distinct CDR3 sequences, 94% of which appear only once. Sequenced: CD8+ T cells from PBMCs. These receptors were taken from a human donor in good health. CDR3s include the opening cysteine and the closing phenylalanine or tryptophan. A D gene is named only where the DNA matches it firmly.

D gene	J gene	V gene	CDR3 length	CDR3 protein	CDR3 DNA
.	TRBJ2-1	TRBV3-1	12	CASSPGPNEQFF	TGTGCCAGCAGCCCTGGGCCCAATGAGCAGTTCTTC
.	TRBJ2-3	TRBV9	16	CASSVGGSSYTDTQYF	TGTGCCAGCAGCGTAGGCGGCAGTTCTTACACAGATACGCAGTATTTT
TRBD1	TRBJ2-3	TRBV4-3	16	CASSLIQGDLTDTQYF	TGCGCCAGCAGCCTAATCCAGGGGGACCTCACAGATACGCAGTATTTT
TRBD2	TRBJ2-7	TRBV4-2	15	CASSQDRGLVYEQYF	TGTGCCAGCAGCCAAGATCGGGGACTAGTCTACGAGCAGTACTTC
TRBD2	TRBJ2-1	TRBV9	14	CASSVELADNEQFF	TGTGCCAGCAGCGTAGAACTAGCGGACAATGAGCAGTTCTTC
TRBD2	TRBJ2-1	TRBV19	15	CASSMGLAGYNEQFF	TGTGCCAGTAGTATGGGACTAGCGGGCTACAATGAGCAGTTCTTC
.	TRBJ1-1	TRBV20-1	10	CSAVTSGAFF	TGCAGTGCTGTCACTTCGGGGGCTTTCTTT
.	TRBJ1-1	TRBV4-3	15	CASSQGRGAMEEAFF	TGCGCCAGCAGCCAAGGCCGGGGGGCGATGGAAGAAGCTTTCTTT
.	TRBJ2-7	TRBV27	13	CASSFTTTYEQYF	TGTGCCAGCAGTTTTACAACCACCTACGAGCAGTACTTC
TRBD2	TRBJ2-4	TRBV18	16	CASSPLPRDYEDIQYF	TGTGCCAGCTCACCACTGCCCCGGGACTATGAAGACATTCAGTACTTC
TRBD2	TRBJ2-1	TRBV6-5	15	CASSYSSGGYNEQFF	TGTGCCAGCAGTTACTCGTCGGGAGGCTACAATGAGCAGTTCTTC
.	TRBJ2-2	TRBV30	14	CAWSVVRGTGELFF	TGTGCCTGGAGTGTAGTGCGGGGCACCGGGGAGCTGTTTTTT
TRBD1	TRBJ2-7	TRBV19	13	CASSHRGNYEQYF	TGTGCCAGTAGCCACAGGGGTAACTACGAGCAGTACTTC
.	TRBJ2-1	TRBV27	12	CASLSVGGEQFF	TGTGCCAGCCTATCGGTCGGGGGTGAGCAGTTCTTC
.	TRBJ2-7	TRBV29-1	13	CSVEGREGGEQYF	TGCAGCGTTGAAGGGAGGGAAGGTGGTGAGCAGTACTTC
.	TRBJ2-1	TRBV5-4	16	CASSLAPGIDYNEQFF	TGTGCCAGCAGCTTGGCGCCCGGAATTGACTACAATGAGCAGTTCTTC
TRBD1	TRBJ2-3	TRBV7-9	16	CASSHPGQGSTDTQYF	TGTGCCAGCAGCCACCCGGGACAGGGCTCAACAGATACGCAGTATTTT